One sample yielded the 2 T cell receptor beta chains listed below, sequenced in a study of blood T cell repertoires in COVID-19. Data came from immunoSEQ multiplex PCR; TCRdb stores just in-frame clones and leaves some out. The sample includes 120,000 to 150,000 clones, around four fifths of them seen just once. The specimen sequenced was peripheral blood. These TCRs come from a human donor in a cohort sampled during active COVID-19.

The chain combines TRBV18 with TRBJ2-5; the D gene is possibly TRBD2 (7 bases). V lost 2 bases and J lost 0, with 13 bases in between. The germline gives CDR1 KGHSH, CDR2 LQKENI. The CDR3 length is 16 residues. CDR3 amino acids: CASSPSGTRYQETQYF. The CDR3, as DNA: TGTGCCAGCTCACCAAGCGGGACACGGTACCAAGAGACCCAGTACTTC.

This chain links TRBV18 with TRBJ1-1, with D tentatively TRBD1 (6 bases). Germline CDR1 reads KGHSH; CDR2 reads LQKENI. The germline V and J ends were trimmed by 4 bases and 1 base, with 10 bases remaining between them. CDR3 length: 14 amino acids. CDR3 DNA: TGTGCCAGCTCACAACAGGGTGGGAACACTGAAGCTTTCTTT. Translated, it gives CASSQQGGNTEAFF.